Below are 15 T cell receptor beta chains sequenced from a single sample in a study of technical replicates of blood from a handful of donors. TCRdb's table, derived via immunoSEQ multiplex PCR, lists solely in-frame clones and lacks some. The sample lists about 81,000 clones; approximately 95% were seen once. Sequencing was carried out using T cells isolated from PBMCs. These receptors all come from a human donor in good health.

This sequence joins TRBV30 and TRBJ1-2; no firm D call. Trimming took off 4 bases at V and 4 bases at J, with 7 bases between the two ends. The CDR3 consists of 11 residues. Per germline, CDR1 GTSNPN and CDR2 SVGIG (reference sequence). CDR3 region: CAWTNLYGYTF. CDR3 nucleotide sequence: TGTGCCTGGACTAACCTCTATGGCTACACCTTC.

This chain links TRBV5-1 with TRBJ1-4, with unresolved D. This CDR3 is built from 14 residues. V was pared by 4 bases and J by 3 bases, with 10 bases between. Germline V gene data show CDR1 as SGHRS and CDR2 as YFSETQ. The CDR3 DNA sequence: TGCGCCAGCAGCCTTTCGTCGGCTAATGAAAAACTGTTTTTT. Its translation is CASSLSSANEKLFF.

The chain uses TRBV7-9 and TRBJ2-1; D may be TRBD1 (5 bases). From germline, CDR1 is SEHNR and CDR2 FQNEAQ (reference sequence). Trimming removed 1 base at V and 7 bases at J, with 5 bases between. This CDR3 has 12 amino acids. CDR3 sequence reads: CASSLEGNEQFF. The CDR3 nucleotides read TGTGCCAGCAGCTTAGAGGGGAATGAGCAGTTCTTC.

This chain uses TRBV2 with TRBJ1-1; 8 bases line up with TRBD1. V dropped 8 bases and J dropped 5; count of bases not matched to a gene: 4. This CDR3 region has 12 residues. Germline values: CDR1 SNHLY, CDR2 FYNNEI. CDR3 sequence: CASRQGYTEAFF. The CDR3 DNA sequence: TGTGCCAGCCGACAGGGGTATACTGAAGCTTTCTTT.

The chain links TRBV28 to TRBJ1-4; D gene uncertain. CDR1 is MDHEN and CDR2 is SYDVKM in the germline V gene. This CDR3 spans 15 amino acids. Trimming took 1 base from V and 0 from J, leaving 6 bases between them. The CDR3 here is CASSLFPATNEKLFF. CDR3 DNA sequence: TGTGCCAGCAGTTTATTTCCGGCAACTAATGAAAAACTGTTTTTT.

The chain recombines TRBV6-1 with TRBJ1-2, with D tentatively TRBD1 (5 bases). The CDR3 runs 16 residues. The germline V gene has CDR1 MNHNS and CDR2 SASEGT. V lost 1 base and J 8 bases, leaving 20 bases between the germline ends. The DNA for the CDR3 is TGTGCCAGCAGTGAAGTAGCAGGGATCTTATATGGCGGCTACACCTTC. Protein product: CASSEVAGILYGGYTF.

On this clone itself: Distinct nucleotide sequences in the sample also encode this CDR3. The chain recombines TRBV9 with TRBJ2-1, with 7 bases lining up with TRBD2. This CDR3 has 15 residues. V dropped 4 bases and J dropped 4; count of bases not matched to a gene: 8. In germline, CDR1 is SGDLS, CDR2 YYNGEE. The CDR3, as DNA: TGTGCCAGCAGCTCGAGTGGGAGGGCATACAATGAGCAGTTCTTC. Residues: CASSSSGRAYNEQFF.

The chain carries TRBV7-9 and TRBJ2-7; no firm D call. The CDR3 runs to 11 residues. Trimming took off 8 bases at V and 3 bases at J, with 8 bases between the two ends. CDR1 SEHNR and CDR2 FQNEAQ come from the germline V gene (reference sequence). The CDR3 nucleotides are TGTGCCAGCGGGTCAGGCTACGAGCAGTACTTC. It specifies CASGSGYEQYF.

The rearrangement joins TRBV19 to TRBJ1-2; D may be TRBD1 (5 bases). Trimming pared 3 bases from V and 6 bases from J, leaving 11 bases between. There are 13 residues in the CDR3. Germline V gene lookup returns CDR1 LNHDA and CDR2 SQIVND (reference sequence). As DNA, the CDR3 is TGTGCCAGTAGTATGCGGAGGGGCGATGGCTACACCTTC. This translates into CASSMRRGDGYTF.

The chain joins TRBV5-1 to TRBJ1-1, with unresolved D. Germline loops: CDR1 SGHRS, CDR2 YFSETQ. CDR3 length: 10 amino acids. Trimming stripped 8 bases from V and 3 bases from J, with 5 bases between. CDR3 sequence: CASHYTEAFF. CDR3 coding DNA: TGCGCCAGTCACTACACTGAAGCTTTCTTT.

The gene calls are TRBV5-1 and TRBJ2-1, with 8 nucleotides matching TRBD1. The CDR3 spans 14 residues. After removal of 3 bases from V and 7 bases from J, the junction contained 6 bases not matched to a gene. Germline V CDR1 and CDR2: SGHRS, YFSETQ. This CDR3 is CASSSWTGTNEQFF. As DNA, the CDR3 is TGCGCCAGCAGCTCTTGGACAGGGACGAATGAGCAGTTCTTC.

This clone appeared a few times. The chain joins TRBV30 to TRBJ1-1; TRBD1 might be the D (5 bases). The CDR3 extends over 13 amino acids. V was pared by 5 bases and J by 1 base, with 11 bases between. Germline-derived CDR1 and CDR2 are GTSNPN and SVGIG (reference sequence). CDR3 coding DNA: TGTGCCTGGTCCTCAGGGTCGAACACTGAAGCTTTCTTT. Amino acid sequence: CAWSSGSNTEAFF.

This rearrangement joins TRBV5-1 to TRBJ1-1; D is unclear. The CDR3 totals 16 residues. The ends were cut back, 1 base at V and 4 bases at J, with 17 bases in the middle. Looked up from germline, CDR1 is SGHRS and CDR2 is YFSETQ. The CDR3 DNA follows: TGCGCCAGCAGCTTGACGCGGGGTAGCGGGCCCACTGAAGCTTTCTTT. Translation: CASSLTRGSGPTEAFF.

The chain combines TRBV27 with TRBJ1-1; 9 bases fit TRBD1. This CDR3 contains 13 residues. The trim removed 0 bases at V and 10 bases at J, leaving 3 bases unmatched. Germline V lookup: CDR1 MNHEY, CDR2 SMNVEV (reference sequence). CDR3 loop: CASSLSGTGIAFF. The CDR3, as DNA: TGTGCCAGCAGTTTATCGGGGACAGGGATAGCTTTCTTT.

The V call is TRBV9, the J call TRBJ2-2, with D possibly matching TRBD2 (6 bases). The germline gives CDR1 SGDLS, CDR2 YYNGEE. V shed 4 bases and J shed 7 bases, with 20 bases lying between them. This CDR3 has 16 amino acids. CDR3 region: CASSPRRGAAIGELFF. The CDR3 DNA sequence: TGTGCCAGCAGCCCGAGGAGGGGTGCAGCGATCGGGGAGCTGTTTTTT.